In its sample, the clone carrying this T cell receptor beta chain was seen a few times. The time point is: peripheral blood 6 weeks after treatment start. Trimming took off 3 bases at V and 1 base at J, with 16 bases between the two ends. From germline, CDR1 is KGHSH and CDR2 LQKENI. The CDR3 has 16 amino acids. Synthetic TCR analog templates were spiked into each PCR. Assay: immunoSEQ multiplex PCR; the TCRdb copy retains only in-frame clones and omits some. The sample carries more than 45,000 clones, approximately 83% recorded once. This sample is part of a study of PD-L1 blockade in urothelial cancer. Study overall: Blood analysis was done at 3 weeks (second dose) and 6 weeks after treatment began. T cell content in blood samples showed a median of about 150,000.

The chain employs TRBV18 and TRBJ2-7; possibly TRBD2 for D (5 bases). This receptor was taken from a man in his sixties with urothelial cancer. Material: PBMCs, obtained around atezolizumab (anti-PD-L1) treatment. This CDR3 is CASSPSRGTRSYEQYF. The CDR3 DNA reads as TGTGCCAGCTCACCGAGCCGGGGAACGAGGTCCTACGAGCAGTACTTC. The variable domain in full, completed from reference TRBV18 and TRBJ2-7, reads NAGVMQNPRHLVRRRGQEARLRCSPMKGHSHVYWYRQLPEEGLKFMVYLQKENIIDESGMPKERFSAEFPKEGPSILRIQQVVRGDSAAYFCASSPSRGTRSYEQYFGPGTRLTVT.